The clone carrying this TCR beta chain was counted only a few times. What it recognizes is unknown. Additional DNA sequences in this sample encode the identical CDR3. The run depth of the assay was deep. Repertoires were generated with immunoSEQ multiplex PCR, while TCRdb's copy carries only in-frame clones and drops some. The data contain millions of clones, just over 90% of them singletons. The data stem from a study of shared clonotypes between healthy human individuals. Overall study findings and caveats: Among donors, clonotype sharing was expected to be affected by sequencing depth.

Germline V CDR1 and CDR2: MNHEY, SMNVEV (reference sequence). Trimming cost V 3 bases and J 3 bases, with 6 bases left between them. This CDR3 spans 13 amino acids. Selected positively for CCR7 and CD45RO-negative, naive CD8 cells excluded terminally differentiated effector memory CD45RA+ cells. Donors were healthy HIV-negative adults without recently reported acute infections or vaccinations. Sequenced material: naive CD8+ T cells from PBMCs. The J gene is TRBJ1-5, the V gene TRBV27; no clear D gene. The receptor was derived from a man aged 18 to 35 in good health. Some clones in this sample may be carry-over from other donors' samples. The CDR3: CASSLSLNQPQHF. CDR3 bases: TGTGCCAGCAGTTTGTCCCTCAATCAGCCCCAGCATTTT.